The 26 T cell receptor beta chains below were found in one sample sequenced in a study of CXCR3-negative and CXCR3-positive naive CD8 T cells. Study-wide findings and caveats: TRB CDR3 hydrophobicity was greater in CXCR3-positive naive cells than in CXCR3-negative naive cells.

UMI-labeled 5' RACE yielded the TRB cDNA libraries. TCRdb reprocessed the 5' RACE reads and stores each CDR3 protein as one record, lacking DNA. Seen in this sample are 150,000 or so distinct CDR3 sequences; the ten most common clones hold nearly 0.5%. No antigen is known for these receptors. Input material: naive CXCR3+ CD8+ T cells from blood. Subset defined: CD45RO-CCR7+CD27+CD95- naive CD8+ T cells expressing CXCR3 (TNR3+). The source of these receptors is a human donor in good health. Some clones in this sample may be carry-over from other donors' samples.

The V and J genes are TRBV6-5 and TRBJ1-4; there is no DNA to check the TCRdb D call of TRBD1. The CDR3 runs to 13 residues. Germline assignment: CDR1 MNHEY and CDR2 SVGAGI. The CDR3 reads CASKQAVNEKLFF.

The chain employs TRBV25-1 and TRBJ2-1; TCRdb lists TRBD2, though no DNA is available to test this call. The CDR3 length is 13 residues. The germline CDR1 and CDR2 sequences are MGHDK and SYGVNS. The CDR3 loop reads CASSQTSINEQFF.

This chain uses TRBV20-1 with TRBJ2-1; TCRdb indicates TRBD2, and absent DNA this call remains unverified. This CDR3 is 13 amino acids long. Per germline, CDR1 DFQATT and CDR2 SNEGSKA (reference sequence). The CDR3 protein is CSAGLADYNEQFF.

This chain uses TRBV7-2 with TRBJ1-2; lacking DNA, the TRBD1 call made by TCRdb goes unchecked. The CDR3 contains 14 residues. Germline lookup yields CDR1 SGHTA and CDR2 FQGNSA. CDR3 sequence: CASSSGTGMGGYTF.

This chain uses TRBV7-9 with TRBJ2-7; the D gene TCRdb calls, TRBD1, cannot be checked with no DNA. CDR1 and CDR2 (germline): SEHNR, FQNEAQ (reference sequence). There are 15 residues in the CDR3. CDR3 loop: CASSFGQGSDYEQYF.

The genes are TRBV2 and TRBJ2-7. This CDR3 has 14 residues. Germline V lookup: CDR1 SNHLY, CDR2 FYNNEI. CDR3 residues: CASIDTGTAYEQYF.

This chain connects TRBV12-3 or TRBV12-4 to TRBJ2-4; TCRdb's D call of TRBD1 is untestable without DNA. The CDR3 extends over 16 amino acids. The CDR3 loop reads CASSLGGGQGSNIQYF.

The chain couples TRBV7-9 to TRBJ2-7; TCRdb's D call of TRBD1 is untestable without DNA. This CDR3 contains 15 residues. CDR1 is SEHNR, CDR2 FQNEAQ, per germline (reference sequence). The CDR3 protein is CASSLGTGGMEEQYF.

The chain combines TRBV12-3 or TRBV12-4 with TRBJ2-7. The CDR3 is made up of 12 amino acids. Here the CDR3 reads CASSPTPLEQYF.

The CDR3: CATSRLDRGRANTEAFF. The genes are TRBV15 and TRBJ1-1; TCRdb's D gene call, TRBD1, goes unchecked for lack of DNA. This CDR3 is built from 17 residues. In germline, CDR1 is LNHNV, CDR2 YYDKDF (reference sequence).

The gene calls are TRBV10-2 and TRBJ2-3; TCRdb reports TRBD2, a call that lacks DNA to check it against. The germline V gene has CDR1 WSHSY and CDR2 SAAADI. This CDR3 region has 17 residues. The CDR3 sequence is CASSEWLAGTFTATQYF.

The V and J genes are TRBV7-9 and TRBJ2-7; the D call of TRBD1 rests on TCRdb alone, since no DNA is present to check it. CDR3 size: 11 residues. Germline V gene lookup returns CDR1 SEHNR and CDR2 FQNEAQ (reference sequence). The CDR3 loop is CASRTGGEQYF.

The chain links TRBV11-2 to TRBJ2-3; TCRdb outputs TRBD2, but without DNA this stays unchecked. The germline gives CDR1 SGHAT, CDR2 FQNNGV. The CDR3 consists of 16 residues. This chain's CDR3 is CASSTARDYYTDTQYF. Using reference TRBV11-2 and TRBJ2-3 for the parts outside the CDR3, the full variable domain is EAGVAQSPRYKIIEKRQSVAFWCNPISGHATLYWYQQILGQGPKLLIQFQNNGVVDDSQLPKDRFSAERLKGVDSTLKIQPAKLEDSAVYLCASSTARDYYTDTQYFGPGTRLTVL.

The chain employs TRBV28 and TRBJ2-7; TCRdb calls TRBD2, which cannot be checked without DNA. CDR3 size: 15 residues. The germline V gene has CDR1 MDHEN and CDR2 SYDVKM. CDR3 in amino acids: CASEKREGSTYEQYF. Together with reference TRBV28 and TRBJ2-7, the CDR3 gives the full variable domain: DVKVTQSSRYLVKRTGEKVFLECVQDMDHENMFWYRQDPGLGLRLIYFSYDVKMKEKGDIPEGYSVSREKKERFSLILESASTNQTSMYLCASEKREGSTYEQYFGPGTRLTVT.

This chain links TRBV12-3 or TRBV12-4 with TRBJ2-1; TCRdb calls TRBD2, which cannot be checked without DNA. The CDR3 runs to 15 residues. The CDR3 spells CASSLGLGGYNEQFF.

This chain joins TRBV4-3 and TRBJ1-1. Germline loops: CDR1 LGHNA, CDR2 YSLEER. The CDR3 has 16 residues. This chain's CDR3 is CASSHVWGGGYTEAFF.

The CDR3 sequence: CSVIGNYEQYF. The V call is TRBV29-1, the J call TRBJ2-7. This CDR3 is built from 11 residues. Per germline, CDR1 SQVTM and CDR2 ANQGSEA.

The V and J genes are TRBV6-1 and TRBJ1-1; TCRdb selects TRBD1, and the lack of DNA leaves this call unchecked. The CDR3 covers 13 residues. Germline-derived CDR1 and CDR2 are MNHNS and SASEGT. The CDR3 region is CASRGTGGAEAFF.

The CDR3 loop reads CASSQEIAGGPTGELFF. The chain couples TRBV4-3 to TRBJ2-2; no DNA is available, so the TRBD2 call from TCRdb remains unchecked. Germline CDR1 is LGHNA and CDR2 is YSLEER. The CDR3 runs 17 residues.

V and J are TRBV28 and TRBJ2-3; there is no DNA to check the TCRdb D call of TRBD1. The CDR3 is 14 amino acids. Germline V lookup: CDR1 MDHEN, CDR2 SYDVKM. The CDR3 loop is CASSDPGRTDTQYF.

The V and J genes are TRBV5-4 and TRBJ1-1; TCRdb's D gene call, TRBD1, goes unchecked for lack of DNA. The CDR3 is 14 residues long. CDR1 and CDR2 from the germline V gene are SGHNT and YYREEE (reference sequence). CDR3 protein: CASSPVRGNTEAFF.

The chain joins TRBV21-1 to TRBJ2-1; TCRdb picks TRBD1, but there is no DNA to check that call. TRBV21-1 is noted as a pseudogene. CDR3 length equals 19 residues. CDR3 amino acids: CASSKGVGTGGSSYNEQFF.

V and J are TRBV28 and TRBJ1-5; the TRBD1 assignment by TCRdb is unverifiable without DNA. The CDR3 consists of 14 residues. Germline CDR1 is MDHEN and CDR2 is SYDVKM. CDR3 amino acids: CASSLVGAGEPQHF.

The chain combines TRBV4-2 with TRBJ2-7. Germline lookup yields CDR1 LGHNA and CDR2 YNFKEQ. This CDR3 is built from 14 residues. The CDR3: CASSPQDVGYEQYF.

This chain uses TRBV11-2 with TRBJ1-1; the D call of TRBD1 rests on TCRdb alone, since no DNA is present to check it. The CDR3 loop spans 15 amino acids. Per the germline V gene, CDR1 is SGHAT and CDR2 is FQNNGV. Here the CDR3 reads CASSLQQGMNTEAFF.

The chain recombines TRBV20-1 with TRBJ2-1; the TCRdb D gene call, TRBD2, has no DNA to confirm it. The CDR3 covers 14 residues. Germline loops: CDR1 DFQATT, CDR2 SNEGSKA (reference sequence). CDR3: CSAKLAGDANEQFF.